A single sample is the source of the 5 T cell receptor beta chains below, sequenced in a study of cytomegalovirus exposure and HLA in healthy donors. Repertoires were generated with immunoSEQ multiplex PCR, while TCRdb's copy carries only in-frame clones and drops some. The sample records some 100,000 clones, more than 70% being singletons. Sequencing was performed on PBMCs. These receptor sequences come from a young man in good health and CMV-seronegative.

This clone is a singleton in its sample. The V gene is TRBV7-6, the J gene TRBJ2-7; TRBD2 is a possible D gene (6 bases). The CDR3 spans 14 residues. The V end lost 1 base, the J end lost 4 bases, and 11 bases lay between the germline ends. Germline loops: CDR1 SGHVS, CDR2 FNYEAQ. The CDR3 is CASSLVPGEYEQYF. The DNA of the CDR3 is TGTGCCAGCAGCTTAGTTCCGGGGGAGTACGAGCAGTACTTC. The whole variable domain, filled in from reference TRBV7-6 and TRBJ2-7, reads GAGVSQSPRYKVTKRGQDVALRCDPISGHVSLYWYRQALGQGPEFLTYFNYEAQQDKSGLPNDRFSAERPEGSISTLTIQRTEQRDSAMYRCASSLVPGEYEQYFGPGTRLTVT.

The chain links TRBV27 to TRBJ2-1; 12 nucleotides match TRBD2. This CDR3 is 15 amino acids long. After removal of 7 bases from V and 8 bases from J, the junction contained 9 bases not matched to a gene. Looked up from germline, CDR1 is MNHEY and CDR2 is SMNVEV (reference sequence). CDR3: CASKHLGLAGDEQFF. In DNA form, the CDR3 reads TGTGCCAGCAAACATCTGGGACTAGCGGGCGATGAGCAGTTCTTC.

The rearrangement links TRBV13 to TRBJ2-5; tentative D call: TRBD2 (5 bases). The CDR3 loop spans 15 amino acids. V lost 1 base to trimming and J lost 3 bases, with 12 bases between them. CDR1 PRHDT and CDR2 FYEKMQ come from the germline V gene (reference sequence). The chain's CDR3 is CASSLVGKGEETQYF. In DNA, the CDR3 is TGTGCCAGCAGCTTAGTGGGAAAGGGAGAAGAGACCCAGTACTTC.

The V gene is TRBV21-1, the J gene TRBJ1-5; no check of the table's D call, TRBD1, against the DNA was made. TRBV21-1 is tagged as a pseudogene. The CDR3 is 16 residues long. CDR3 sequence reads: CASSTWENRDNQPQHF. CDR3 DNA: TGTGCCAGCAGCACTTGGGAGAACAGGGACAATCAGCCCCAGCATTTT.

This CDR3 is CASSTPGRFGGFVYEQYF. In DNA form, the CDR3 reads TGTGCCAGCAGCACGCCGGGCCGGTTTGGAGGTTTCGTCTACGAGCAGTACTTC. The chain employs TRBV11-3 and TRBJ2-7; possible D gene TRBD2, 5 bases. The CDR3 loop spans 18 amino acids. V was pared by 5 bases and J by 3 bases, with 26 bases between. Germline CDR1 and CDR2: SGHNT and YENEEA.